Listed below are T cell receptor beta chains from one sample, sequenced in a study of identical twins. TCRdb re-derived calls from the 5' RACE reads in MiXCR, one entry per CDR3 protein. The sample yields about 1.7 million distinct CDR3 sequences, around 33% seen once. Sequencing used cord blood. The receptors were sampled from a newborn girl in good health. Each CDR3 is given without its conserved first and last residue. The order of the fields is clone size, V gene, CDR3 length, J gene, CDR3 protein. The size field is filled for only some rows; it gives once, few, many or a size class.

abundance: NA
v_gene: TRBV4-2
len: 13
j_gene: NA
CDR3aa: ASSQVALKAYEQY

abundance: NA
v_gene: TRBV20-1
len: 11
j_gene: TRBJ2-7
CDR3aa: SANLGLDGEQY

abundance: NA
v_gene: TRBV7-9
len: 13
j_gene: TRBJ2-7
CDR3aa: ASSLWPGNYYEQY

abundance: NA
v_gene: TRBV6-5
len: 13
j_gene: TRBJ2-1
CDR3aa: ASSYKRSSYNEQF

abundance: many
v_gene: TRBV3-1
len: 10
j_gene: TRBJ1-2
CDR3aa: ASSRGDYGYT

abundance: NA
v_gene: TRBV6-1
len: 14
j_gene: TRBJ2-7
CDR3aa: ASSEFGLAAVYEQY

abundance: NA
v_gene: TRBV27
len: 12
j_gene: TRBJ2-1
CDR3aa: ASSSGQGPNEQF

abundance: NA
v_gene: TRBV14
len: 13
j_gene: TRBJ2-3
CDR3aa: ASSHFAREGDTQY

abundance: NA
v_gene: TRBV20-1
len: 11
j_gene: TRBJ2-4
CDR3aa: SARRPFGDIQY

abundance: few
v_gene: TRBV7-2
len: 13
j_gene: TRBJ2-3
CDR3aa: ASGGQGSVPDTQY

abundance: NA
v_gene: TRBV3-1
len: 11
j_gene: TRBJ2-5
CDR3aa: ASSQELVGEQY

abundance: NA
v_gene: TRBV4-2
len: 12
j_gene: TRBJ2-7
CDR3aa: ASSHPGGQEAQY

abundance: many
v_gene: TRBV27
len: 9
j_gene: TRBJ2-1
CDR3aa: ARRGLAGLF

abundance: NA
v_gene: TRBV3-1
len: 12
j_gene: TRBJ2-7
CDR3aa: ASSQSPGTYEQY

abundance: few
v_gene: TRBV20-1
len: 12
j_gene: TRBJ2-7
CDR3aa: SALGTGLSYEQY

abundance: NA
v_gene: TRBV12-3/TRBV12-4
len: 12
j_gene: TRBJ2-6
CDR3aa: ASSPQRGVSVLT

abundance: NA
v_gene: TRBV18
len: 11
j_gene: TRBJ2-7
CDR3aa: ASSPNTDYEQY

abundance: NA
v_gene: TRBV20-1
len: 12
j_gene: TRBJ2-7
CDR3aa: SAAGLAGSYEQY

abundance: few
v_gene: TRBV5-1
len: 11
j_gene: TRBJ1-1
CDR3aa: ASRSDRGTEAF

abundance: few
v_gene: TRBV7-9
len: 13
j_gene: TRBJ1-4
CDR3aa: ASIAVGATNEKLF

abundance: once
v_gene: TRBV27
len: 11
j_gene: TRBJ2-1
CDR3aa: ASSLGFLNEQF

abundance: NA
v_gene: TRBV10-3
len: 11
j_gene: TRBJ1-6
CDR3aa: AISIDSPSPLH

abundance: few
v_gene: TRBV28
len: 12
j_gene: TRBJ2-7
CDR3aa: ASSLSAARYEQY

abundance: NA
v_gene: TRBV19
len: 15
j_gene: TRBJ2-7
CDR3aa: ASSIPGLAGGLYEQY